This T cell receptor beta chain originates from a study of shared clonotypes between healthy human individuals. CDR1 is MNHEY, CDR2 SMNVEV, per germline (reference sequence). J lost 0 bases, V lost 4 bases, and 2 bases had no gene match. The CDR3 has 15 amino acids. About this clone: Its antigen is as yet unknown.

Free of recent acute infections or vaccinations, the donors were healthy HIV-negative adults. Profiled with immunoSEQ multiplex PCR; TCRdb holds only in-frame clones, not every one. Of about 2.3 million clones listed, about 90% are singletons. Findings and caveats of the study: Shared across four donors were roughly 5% of the naive CD4 clonotypes. In general, naive subsets displayed greater estimated richness than memory subsets did. It was only blood that was sampled, and tissue repertoires likely differ.

The receptor comes from a man between 18 and 35 years old in good health. Some clones in this sample may be carry-over from other donors' samples. The chain combines TRBV27 with TRBJ2-7; 11 bases map to TRBD2. Sequencing was performed on naive CD4+ T cells from PBMCs. Subset: CD45RA+ positively selected. The CDR3 DNA reads as TGTGCCAGCAGTTACGGGACTAGCGGCTCCTACGAGCAGTACTTC. As protein: CASSYGTSGSYEQYF.